Following are 7 T cell receptor beta chains from one sample sequenced in a study of T cells expressing NK-cell markers. TCRdb re-called the 5' RACE reads, yielding one record per CDR3 amino acid sequence without DNA. The sample holds approximately 460,000 distinct CDR3 sequences. Source material: blood T cells: a sorted CD56 or NKG2C T cell subset, CD4+ or CD8+ T cells, or bulk PBMC T cells (not recorded which). These TCRs come from a woman aged 18-69 years in good health.

The chain links TRBV20-1 to TRBJ2-7; TCRdb outputs TRBD2, but without DNA this stays unchecked. CDR3 length equals 12 residues. CDR1 and CDR2 from the germline V gene are DFQATT and SNEGSKA (reference sequence). CDR3 in amino acids: CSQRGLTSEQYF.

The chain carries TRBV7-2 and TRBJ2-7; TCRdb's D call of TRBD2 is untestable without DNA. Germline V gene data show CDR1 as SGHTA and CDR2 as FQGNSA. This CDR3 region has 15 residues. This CDR3 is CASSTRTSGAGEQYF.

The V call is TRBV12-3 or TRBV12-4, the J call TRBJ1-2; absent DNA, TCRdb's TRBD1 call cannot be checked. The CDR3 sequence is 16 residues long. CDR3 protein: CASREPGAQGTSGYTF.

V usage is TRBV24-1 and J usage is TRBJ2-5; TCRdb's D call, TRBD1, is unchecked because there is no DNA. Germline CDR1 KGHDR, CDR2 SFDVKD. The CDR3 contains 15 residues. CDR3: CATSDAIGGSETQYF.

The J gene is TRBJ2-5, the V gene TRBV6-6; the D gene TCRdb calls, TRBD2, cannot be checked with no DNA. Germline CDR1 is MNHNY and CDR2 is SVGAGI (reference sequence). The CDR3 is 13 residues long. CDR3 residues: CASSPPGLETQYF.

V and J are TRBV12-3 or TRBV12-4 and TRBJ1-2; TCRdb's D call of TRBD1 is untestable without DNA. The CDR3 is 13 residues long. The CDR3 is CASRSTGYYGYTF.

The gene calls are TRBV10-3 and TRBJ1-5; checking the TCRdb D call of TRBD1 is not possible without DNA. The CDR3 sequence is 15 residues long. The germline V gene encodes CDR1 ENHRY and CDR2 SYGVKD. The CDR3 loop reads CAISERRTEDQPQHF.